These 6 T cell receptor beta chains originate from one sample sequenced in a study of blood T cell repertoires in COVID-19. Clones were read by immunoSEQ multiplex PCR, and TCRdb kept only the in-frame ones, dropping some. Of 250,000 to 300,000 clones detected, 81% appear once; the ten largest clones hold about 2.9%. Sequencing used peripheral blood. The receptor set was obtained from a woman aged 55-69 years with active or convalescent COVID-19.

This clone was found a few times. The V gene is TRBV4-3, the J gene TRBJ2-7; possibly TRBD1 for D (5 bases). The germline gives CDR1 LGHNA, CDR2 YSLEER. The CDR3 extends over 15 amino acids. V lost 0 bases and J 0 bases, leaving 9 bases between the germline ends. DNA for the CDR3: TGCGCCAGCAGCCAAGACAGGGCGGACTCCTACGAGCAGTACTTC. Encoded protein: CASSQDRADSYEQYF.

This chain uses TRBV7-9 with TRBJ1-4; 7 bases agree with TRBD1. Germline lookup yields CDR1 SEHNR and CDR2 FQNEAQ (reference sequence). The length of the CDR3 is 15 residues. V lost 7 bases, J lost 6 bases, and 11 bases stayed unmatched. CDR3 sequence: CASNKGADWDEKLFF. The DNA for the CDR3 is TGTGCCAGCAACAAGGGGGCAGATTGGGATGAAAAACTGTTTTTT. Based on the CDR3 plus reference TRBV7-9 and TRBJ1-4, the full variable domain is DTGVSQNPRHKITKRGQNVTFRCDPISEHNRLYWYRQTLGQGPEFLTYFQNEAQLEKSRLLSDRFSAERPKGSFSTLEIQRTEQGDSAMYLCASNKGADWDEKLFFGSGTQLSVL.

The chain couples TRBV6-5 to TRBJ2-7, with a tentative D call TRBD2 (6 bases). V shed 6 bases and J shed 0 bases, with 9 bases lying between them. Per the germline V gene, CDR1 is MNHEY and CDR2 is SVGAGI. This CDR3 has 13 residues. The CDR3 is CASRPGSSYEQYF. The CDR3 DNA is TGTGCCAGCAGGCCCGGGAGCTCCTACGAGCAGTACTTC.

This clone was seen only a few times. The V gene is TRBV18, the J gene TRBJ2-2; D not resolved. The CDR3 has 11 residues. V was clipped by 5 bases and J by 8 bases, with 6 bases between them. Germline assignment: CDR1 KGHSH and CDR2 LQKENI. The CDR3 is CASSYLGELFF. As DNA, the CDR3 is TGTGCCAGCTCATATTTGGGGGAGCTGTTTTTT.

This clone was picked up a small number of times. The genes are TRBV9 and TRBJ2-3; 8 bases fit TRBD2. CDR3 size: 16 residues. V shed 7 bases, J shed 4 bases, and the junction held 14 bases outside the gene matches. CDR1 is SGDLS and CDR2 is YYNGEE in the germline V gene. The CDR3 nucleotides read TGTGCCAGCGCAGAAGCGGGGGTCGGTTGGTCAGATACGCAGTATTTT. Its translation: CASAEAGVGWSDTQYF.

The V and J genes are TRBV9 and TRBJ2-7; no firm D call. The germline gives CDR1 SGDLS, CDR2 YYNGEE. Trimming took 0 bases from V and 2 from J, leaving 15 bases between them. CDR3 length: 16 amino acids. CDR3 sequence: CASSVEVASAPYEQYF. As DNA, the CDR3 is TGTGCCAGCAGCGTAGAGGTAGCTTCGGCACCCTACGAGCAGTACTTC.